This TCR beta chain was captured by sequencing in a study of T cells expressing NK-cell markers. CDR1 DFQATT and CDR2 SNEGSKA come from the germline V gene (reference sequence). CDR3 length equals 12 residues. Following a re-call of the 5' RACE reads, TCRdb has one entry per CDR3 protein and lacks DNA. With 440,000 or so distinct CDR3 sequences in the sample, the ten largest clones hold about 7.3%. The source is a woman aged 18-70 years in good health. V usage is TRBV20-1 and J usage is TRBJ2-1; TCRdb indicates TRBD1, and absent DNA this call remains unverified. The sample taken for sequencing was blood T cells: a sorted CD56 or NKG2C T cell subset, CD4+ or CD8+ T cells, or bulk PBMC T cells (not recorded which). The CDR3 reads CSAIGGVNEQFF.